This TCR beta chain was sequenced during a study of blood T cells in healthy people across ages. Study results and caveats: Per-million-T-cell TCR beta diversity fell roughly linearly with age. When set beside aged donors, long-lived donors presented more naive CD4+ cells and higher diversity. A strong correlation between TCR beta diversity and naive T cell percentage was seen.

The use of a sample-barcoded 5' primer and a J-beta primer mix characterized a second PCR of roughly 6 to 11 cycles. Tagging of each cDNA molecule was performed by a template-switch adaptor with 12 random nucleotides. One entry per CDR3 protein, called by TCRdb with MiXCR from the 5' RACE reads. Among 1.8 million or so distinct CDR3 sequences, around 40% were seen once, and the ten largest hold 20% to 25%. This clonotype occurred a few times. Its specificity is unknown. CDR1 is SGHTA and CDR2 is FQGTGA in the germline V gene. V lost 5 bases and J lost 7, with 12 bases in between. The CDR3 contains 14 residues.

This chain connects TRBV7-3 to TRBJ1-6; TRBD1 might be the D (5 bases). This receptor was obtained from a human donor in good health. Sequenced: blood. The CDR3 reads CASSAMGLNSPLHF. CDR3 DNA sequence: TGTGCCAGCAGCGCAATGGGACTAAATTCACCCCTCCACTTT.